This T cell receptor beta chain is from a study of a mutant IDH1 vaccine in newly diagnosed glioma. Study context: Administration of eight vaccinations to patients took place in weeks 1, 3, 5, 7, 11, 15, 19, 23.

Documented time point: week 5, during vaccination. All doses held 300 ug of mutant IDH1 20-mer peptide, with topical imiquimod. The CDR3 consists of 15 residues. Germline CDR1 and CDR2: SGHRS and YFSETQ. The J segment lost 4 bases and the V segment lost 5 bases, leaving 11 bases of the junction unmatched. This clone was counted a few times. The target antigen is unknown. The repertoire was sequenced with immunoSEQ multiplex PCR; TCRdb's copy has only in-frame clones and lacks some. The sample includes some 37,000 clones, more than 75% seen only once; the top ten take less than 6.5%. This chain connects TRBV5-1 to TRBJ1-2; 7 nucleotides agree with TRBD1. The receptor's source is a middle-aged man with glioma. Sequences were derived from PBMCs, sampled from a glioma patient whose treatment included an IDH1 peptide vaccine. DNA for the CDR3: TGCGCCAGCAGTTTGACCGGGGACAGTTCCTATGGCTACACCTTC. Its protein is CASSLTGDSSYGYTF.